This T cell receptor (beta chain) was retrieved from a study of vaccination effects on CD4 cells after COVID-19. Background on the study: Samples that were drawn after vaccination came a median of 72 days after the second dose. Study-wide results and limits: Cross-reactivity toward common cold coronaviruses was confined to only 1 of 255 vaccine-induced clones in healthy vaccinees.

With regard to this clone: Its antigen is currently unknown.

Clones were sequenced by immunoSEQ multiplex PCR, and TCRdb holds only the in-frame ones, with some missing. The sample records roughly 70,000 clones, about 67% being singletons. The ViraFEST assay expanded antigen-specific CD4+ T cells with viral peptide pools before sequencing. Subsequent to roughly 9 days of culture, CD4+ T cells were isolated. As their vaccination, participants received two doses of either BNT162b2 or mRNA-1273. A density of fewer than 2.5 million PBMC per well was used; these cells were cultured with 10 IU/ml IL-2 and approximately 10 ug/ml peptides. Replacing half the medium with IL-2 medium was done on days 3 and 7. The CDR3 sequence is 13 residues long. V was clipped by 5 bases and J by 0 bases, with 5 bases between them. Germline lookup yields CDR1 MRHNA and CDR2 SNTAGT.

This clonotype was sampled from a human donor who received a COVID-19 vaccine. Sample: CD4+ T cells from PBMCs cultured with HCoV-229E spike peptides, taken after COVID-19 vaccination. This chain links TRBV6-4 with TRBJ1-5; D is ambiguous. CDR3 sequence (DNA): TGTGCCAGCAGTTTTGGTAGCAATCAGCCCCAGCATTTT. Translation gives CASSFGSNQPQHF.